In its sample, the clone carrying this T cell receptor beta chain was seen a few times. What it binds is unknown. This sample stems from a study of vaccination and CD4 T cells after COVID-19. Study background: As their vaccination, participants received two doses of either BNT162b2 or mRNA-1273 vaccine.

V was clipped by 2 bases and J by 4 bases, with 8 bases between them. Germline assignment: CDR1 MNHEY and CDR2 SMNVEV (reference sequence). The CDR3 contains 13 residues. Treatment: roughly ten-day PBMC culture with coronavirus spike peptide pools or control peptides (ViraFEST assay). Sequenced with the Oncomine TCR Beta short-read assay was DNA taken from cultured CD4+ T cells. TCRdb reprocessed the PCR reads with MiXCR, giving one entry per CDR3 protein. Among some 16,000 distinct CDR3 sequences, roughly 53% were seen once, and the ten largest hold 10% to 15%. Sequenced: CD4+ T cells from blood, cultured in vitro. The sequence came from a human donor who had recovered from COVID-19. The genes are TRBV27 and TRBJ1-2; unclear D gene. CDR3 bases: TGTGCCAGCAGTTTAAGCGGATTCTATGGCTACACCTTC. It specifies CASSLSGFYGYTF.